These 21 T cell receptor beta chains came from one sample sequenced in a study of PD-1 blockade in classical Hodgkin lymphoma. Every patient relapsed after autologous stem cell transplantation, and brentuximab vedotin exposure varied. This table comes from immunoSEQ multiplex PCR, and its TCRdb copy is limited to in-frame clones, with some not included. The sample contains about 34,000 clones, 76% of which appear only once. The starting material was peripheral blood mononuclear cells (PBMCs), obtained before the second cycle of nivolumab. All receptors derive from a human donor with classical Hodgkin lymphoma.

This rearrangement joins TRBV9 to TRBJ2-7; TRBD1 matches at 9 bases. V dropped 3 bases and J dropped 5; count of bases not matched to a gene: 12. CDR1 SGDLS and CDR2 YYNGEE come from the germline V gene. This CDR3 has 16 residues. This CDR3 is CASSAAEWDRVDEQYF. The DNA of the CDR3 is TGTGCCAGCAGCGCCGCCGAGTGGGACAGGGTCGACGAGCAGTACTTC.

The CDR3 nucleotides read TGTGCCAGCCAGGGAGTGAACACTGAAGCTTTCTTT. Its protein is CASQGVNTEAFF. The rearrangement joins TRBV5-4 to TRBJ1-1; a weak D match, TRBD1 (5 bases). The CDR3 length is 12 residues. Germline CDR1 is SGHNT and CDR2 is YYREEE (reference sequence). Trimming removed 7 bases at V and 0 bases at J, with 7 bases between.

The CDR3 spells CASSVGLGDRNQPQHF. The CDR3 nucleotides are TGTGCCAGCAGCGTAGGATTAGGGGATCGCAATCAGCCCCAGCATTTT. J is TRBJ1-5 and V is TRBV9, with D perhaps matching TRBD1 (5 bases). Germline loops: CDR1 SGDLS, CDR2 YYNGEE. V gave up 0 bases and J gave up 2 bases, with 12 bases separating them. This CDR3 has 16 amino acids.

The chain employs TRBV29-1 and TRBJ1-1; the match to TRBD1 covers 7 bases. V shed 4 bases, J shed 0 bases, and the junction held 8 bases outside the gene matches. The CDR3 is 15 residues long. CDR1 is SQVTM, CDR2 ANQGSEA, per germline. The CDR3 protein is CSVAPVQGLNTEAFF. The CDR3 DNA is TGCAGCGTTGCGCCCGTACAGGGGTTGAACACTGAAGCTTTCTTT. The variable domain in full, completed from reference TRBV29-1 and TRBJ1-1, reads SAVISQKPSRDICQRGTSLTIQCQVDSQVTMMFWYRQQPGQSLTLIATANQGSEATYESGFVIDKFPISRPNLTFSTLTVSNMSPEDSSIYLCSVAPVQGLNTEAFFGQGTRLTVV.

This chain joins TRBV4-3 and TRBJ1-3; the D is unclear. Germline assignment: CDR1 LGHNA and CDR2 YSLEER. V was cut by 0 bases and J by 4 bases, with 16 bases left in between. CDR3 length: 17 amino acids. CDR3 nucleotide sequence: TGCGCCAGCAGCCAAGAGTACTCGTCGACACTAGGAAACACCATATATTTT. It is translated as CASSQEYSSTLGNTIYF.

The V and J genes are TRBV7-3 and TRBJ1-3; D remains unclear. Germline V CDR1 and CDR2: SGHTA, FQGTGA. The CDR3 sequence is 13 residues long. The V end lost 2 bases, the J end lost 4 bases, and 6 bases lay between the germline ends. CDR3 in amino acids: CASSLFPGNTIYF. The CDR3 DNA reads TGTGCCAGCAGCTTATTTCCCGGAAACACCATATATTTT. Variable domain in full (rest from reference TRBV7-3 and TRBJ1-3): GAGVSQTPSNKVTEKGKYVELRCDPISGHTALYWYRQSLGQGPEFLIYFQGTGAADDSGLPNDRFFAVRPEGSVSTLKIQRTERGDSAVYLCASSLFPGNTIYFGEGSWLTVV.

The gene calls are TRBV5-1 and TRBJ2-5; D may be TRBD2 (5 bases). Germline V gene sequence: CDR1 SGHRS, CDR2 YFSETQ. The CDR3 is made up of 13 amino acids. Trimming removed 4 bases at V and 5 bases at J, with 12 bases between. In DNA, the CDR3 is TGCGCCAGCAGCAGGAACAGAGGGGAGACCCAGTACTTC. The encoded protein is CASSRNRGETQYF.

This sequence joins TRBV4-2 and TRBJ2-2; TRBD1 agrees at 7 bases. The CDR3 runs 15 residues. Germline values: CDR1 LGHNA, CDR2 YNFKEQ. With V trimmed by 5 bases and J by 4 bases, 7 bases remained unmatched. CDR3 nucleotides: TGTGCCAGCAGCTACCGACAGGGAGCCACCGGGGAGCTGTTTTTT. It is translated as CASSYRQGATGELFF.

The chain couples TRBV13 to TRBJ2-3, with 7 bases matching TRBD1. This CDR3 is built from 15 residues. V trimming: 5 bases; J trimming: 6 bases; junction bases outside the gene matches: 11. The germline V gene encodes CDR1 PRHDT and CDR2 FYEKMQ (reference sequence). The CDR3 here is CASSLGQFAGDTQYF. In nucleotides, the CDR3 is TGTGCCAGCAGCCTGGGACAGTTTGCCGGGGATACGCAGTATTTT.

The CDR3 is CASSLSASGEQYF. CDR3 sequence (DNA): TGTGCCAGCAGTTTATCGGCGTCCGGCGAGCAGTACTTC. V and J are TRBV27 and TRBJ2-7; D unclear. CDR3 length equals 13 residues. From germline, CDR1 is MNHEY and CDR2 SMNVEV (reference sequence). Trimming cost V 0 bases and J 6 bases, with 9 bases left between them.

This chain joins TRBV19 and TRBJ2-7; D gene unclear. V was pared by 7 bases and J by 2 bases, with 15 bases between. This CDR3 comprises 14 residues. Germline V gene lookup returns CDR1 LNHDA and CDR2 SQIVND (reference sequence). CDR3 in DNA: TGTGCCAGTACCCAGACTGGCGGACCCTACGAGCAGTACTTC. It is translated as CASTQTGGPYEQYF.

This chain joins TRBV6-6 and TRBJ2-5; possibly TRBD1 or TRBD2 for D (7 bases each). Per the germline V gene, CDR1 is MNHNY and CDR2 is SVGAGI (reference sequence). Trimming cost V 6 bases and J 7 bases, with 12 bases left between them. The CDR3 sequence is 12 residues long. CDR3: CASRGGDRTQYF. The DNA for the CDR3 is TGTGCCAGCAGGGGGGGGGACAGGACCCAGTACTTC.

The chain links TRBV27 to TRBJ1-2; D is undetermined. The CDR3 extends over 13 amino acids. The germline CDR1 and CDR2 sequences are MNHEY and SMNVEV (reference sequence). Trimming pared 1 base from V and 4 bases from J, leaving 7 bases between. CDR3 sequence: CASSLLGFYGYTF. CDR3 bases: TGTGCCAGCAGTTTATTGGGTTTCTATGGCTACACCTTC.

V and J are TRBV7-6 and TRBJ2-7; 10 bases are a match to TRBD2. CDR1 and CDR2 (germline): SGHVS, FNYEAQ. This CDR3 has 17 amino acids. J gave up 3 bases and V 5 bases, and 13 bases lay outside the gene matches. The CDR3 loop reads CASSLVPTSGVDYEQYF. For the CDR3, the DNA is TGTGCCAGCAGCCTGGTTCCTACTAGCGGGGTGGACTACGAGCAGTACTTC. Together with reference TRBV7-6 and TRBJ2-7, the CDR3 gives the full variable domain: GAGVSQSPRYKVTKRGQDVALRCDPISGHVSLYWYRQALGQGPEFLTYFNYEAQQDKSGLPNDRFSAERPEGSISTLTIQRTEQRDSAMYRCASSLVPTSGVDYEQYFGPGTRLTVT.

The chain has TRBV12-5 and TRBJ2-2, with 7 bases matching TRBD1. Germline lookup yields CDR1 LGHNT and CDR2 FRNRAP. Trimming removed 0 bases from V and 3 bases from J; junction bases left unmatched: 7. CDR3 length equals 17 residues. The CDR3 loop is CASGLVVGGQYTGELFF. The CDR3 DNA reads as TGTGCTAGTGGTTTGGTAGTTGGGGGACAGTACACCGGGGAGCTGTTTTTT.

The rearrangement joins TRBV2 to TRBJ2-7; D may be TRBD1 (6 bases). This CDR3 has 12 amino acids. The V end lost 5 bases, the J end lost 5 bases, and 10 bases lay between the germline ends. Germline lookup yields CDR1 SNHLY and CDR2 FYNNEI. The CDR3 nucleotides are TGTGCCAGCAGTAACAGGGCCGACGAGCAGTACTTC. It yields the protein CASSNRADEQYF.

The V gene is TRBV7-8, the J gene TRBJ2-7; TRBD2 matches 8 bases. J gave up 7 bases and V 5 bases, and 22 bases lay outside the gene matches. The germline CDR1 and CDR2 sequences are SGHVS and FQNEAQ. The CDR3 spans 18 residues. CDR3 protein: CASSHYRLPGSRGGEQYF. CDR3 bases: TGTGCCAGCAGCCACTACCGTCTCCCGGGCAGCCGCGGGGGGGAGCAGTACTTC.

In this sample, this clone turned up a few times. The chain uses TRBV7-8 and TRBJ1-6; D possibly corresponds to TRBD1 (6 bases). Germline V gene lookup returns CDR1 SGHVS and CDR2 FQNEAQ. This CDR3 has 17 amino acids. V gave up 3 bases and J gave up 7 bases, with 19 bases separating them. CDR3 amino acids: CASSFPEGDRRNSPLHF. CDR3 DNA sequence: TGTGCCAGCAGCTTTCCCGAGGGGGACCGGCGAAATTCACCCCTCCACTTT.

This sequence joins TRBV7-2 and TRBJ2-3, with D possibly matching TRBD1 (5 bases). This CDR3 has 15 residues. In germline, CDR1 is SGHTA, CDR2 FQGNSA. V was cut by 5 bases and J by 5 bases, with 17 bases left in between. CDR3 region: CASSPGPGVVDTQYF. As DNA, the CDR3 is TGTGCCAGCAGCCCAGGGCCAGGAGTGGTAGATACGCAGTATTTT.

This rearrangement joins TRBV2 to TRBJ1-6; 10 bases are shared with TRBD1. The ends lost 7 bases at V and 10 bases at J; junction bases unmatched: 10. Germline V CDR1 and CDR2: SNHLY, FYNNEI. This CDR3 spans 15 amino acids. The chain's CDR3 is CASNFPTGGISPLHF. Written as DNA, the CDR3 is TGTGCCAGCAACTTTCCGACAGGGGGCATCTCACCCCTCCACTTT.

This chain uses TRBV11-2 with TRBJ2-5; 9 bases agree with TRBD1. This CDR3 is built from 16 residues. J was trimmed by 5 bases and V by 5 bases; bases with no gene match: 12. Germline V gives CDR1 SGHAT, CDR2 FQNNGV. CDR3 sequence reads: CASSPNPGQGRETQYF. In DNA, the CDR3 is TGTGCCAGCAGCCCCAACCCGGGACAGGGCCGGGAGACCCAGTACTTC.